This TCR beta chain was obtained from a study of human T cells and chemical hapten exposure. This clonotype was detected a few times. What it binds is not known. Findings of the study overall: Having alopecia, the donors may differ immunologically from healthy people.

Specified time point: patch test 3, about 24 weeks after DPC sensitization. Treatment defined: therapeutic diphenylcyclopropenone sensitization with weekly scalp DPC. There are 14 residues in the CDR3. Germline CDR1 is MDHEN and CDR2 is SYDVKM. The V gene lost 7 bases and the J gene lost 3 bases, with 16 bases spanning the gap. TCRdb fed the RACE reads into MiXCR, producing one record per CDR3 protein. Among some 62,000 distinct CDR3 sequences listed, 9.5% to 11% were seen once. The V gene is TRBV28, the J gene TRBJ2-7; maybe TRBD1 (5 bases). This sequence originates from a woman aged 25-40 years with alopecia areata. Some clones in this sample may be carry-over from other donors' samples. The sequences come from whole blood, collected in connection with sensitization to the hapten diphenylcyclopropenone (DPC). The DNA of the CDR3 is TGTGCCAGCAAATATACAGGATCCGGCTACGAGCAGTACTTC. Protein: CASKYTGSGYEQYF.